Below are 28 T cell receptor beta chains sequenced from a single sample in a study of blood T cell repertoires in COVID-19. Assay: immunoSEQ multiplex PCR; the TCRdb copy retains only in-frame clones and omits some. The table has around 310,000 clones, about 91% seen once. The sample consisted of peripheral blood. The receptors stem from a woman in her fifties or sixties with acute or convalescent COVID-19.

This chain uses TRBV5-1 with TRBJ2-3, with a possible D match to TRBD1 (6 bases). This CDR3 is built from 15 residues. V gave up 4 bases and J gave up 3 bases, with 15 bases separating them. CDR1 and CDR2 from the germline V gene are SGHRS and YFSETQ. The CDR3 reads CASSPGATRTDTQYF. The CDR3 nucleotides are TGCGCCAGCAGCCCAGGGGCCACGAGGACAGATACGCAGTATTTT.

The chain's CDR3 is CASSRTGRNSPLHF. The CDR3, as DNA: TGCGCCAGCAGCCGGACAGGGCGGAATTCACCCCTCCACTTT. The chain is built from TRBV5-1 and TRBJ1-6; 8 nucleotides line up with TRBD1. Germline trimming cut 4 bases from V and 7 bases from J; bases unmatched to any gene: 4. This CDR3 contains 14 residues. Germline CDR1 and CDR2: SGHRS and YFSETQ.

J is TRBJ1-5 and V is TRBV19; 8 bases line up with TRBD1. The CDR3 loop spans 14 amino acids. From germline, CDR1 is LNHDA and CDR2 SQIVND (reference sequence). V shed 7 bases, J shed 2 bases, and the junction held 4 bases outside the gene matches. The CDR3 is CASKSGQGNQPQHF. Here the CDR3 DNA reads TGTGCCAGTAAATCGGGACAGGGCAATCAGCCCCAGCATTTT.

This clone was picked up one time. The chain recombines TRBV5-4 with TRBJ1-2; unclear D gene. Per the germline V gene, CDR1 is SGHNT and CDR2 is YYREEE (reference sequence). V was trimmed by 0 bases and J by 1 base, leaving 19 bases between them. This CDR3 has 18 residues. CDR3 amino acids: CASSLVQRAYYDNYGYTF. In DNA, the CDR3 is TGTGCCAGCAGCTTGGTACAGCGGGCTTATTACGATAACTATGGCTACACCTTC.

The rearrangement uses TRBV28 and TRBJ1-1, with D tentatively TRBD1 (5 bases). Per the germline V gene, CDR1 is MDHEN and CDR2 is SYDVKM. V lost 2 bases and J lost 2, with 12 bases in between. The CDR3 is 15 amino acids. The CDR3 DNA reads as TGTGCCAGCAGTTTACAGGGCACTATAAACACTGAAGCTTTCTTT. It codes for CASSLQGTINTEAFF.

This chain links TRBV7-8 with TRBJ2-3; 8 nucleotides line up with TRBD2. Germline V gene data show CDR1 as SGHVS and CDR2 as FQNEAQ. Trimming took 1 base from V and 0 from J; bases not matched to a gene: 3. The CDR3 runs 16 residues. The CDR3, as DNA: TGTGCCAGCAGCTTAGGTCCTAGCGGGAGCACAGATACGCAGTATTTT. This codes for CASSLGPSGSTDTQYF.

This clone was seen a few times. This chain connects TRBV5-1 to TRBJ2-7, with 9 bases fitting TRBD2. The CDR3 has 15 amino acids. Germline assignment: CDR1 SGHRS and CDR2 YFSETQ. Losses at the gene ends were 4 bases for V and 5 bases for J; bases not matched to a gene: 10. The CDR3 DNA reads TGCGCCAGCAGCAGCGGAGCGGGGGGCCGGGACGAGCAGTACTTC. This sequence encodes CASSSGAGGRDEQYF.

The chain employs TRBV6-2 or TRBV6-3 and TRBJ1-2, with D hard to call. The CDR3 has 14 amino acids. The V end was cut by 2 bases, the J end by 8 bases, with 15 bases between. Germline V gene lookup returns CDR1 MNHEY and CDR2 SVGEGT. The CDR3 loop reads CASSYSPGAEGYTF. The DNA for the CDR3 is TGTGCCAGCAGTTACAGCCCCGGTGCGGAGGGCTACACCTTC.

Remarks on this clone: One end of the junction fails to match germline, which may point to a read error. The rearrangement uses TRBV3-1 (or the pseudogene TRBV3-2) and TRBJ2-7, with 7 bases aligning to TRBD1. The germline CDR1 and CDR2 sequences are LGHDT and YNNKEL (reference sequence). CDR3 size: 15 residues. The CDR3 region has the DNA TGTGCCAGCAGCCAACGGACAGGCCTCTCCGACGAGCAGTACTTC. Translated: CASSQRTGLSDEQYF.

The CDR3 nucleotides are TGCAGCGTCCCTCACAGGGATAACTATGGCTACACCTTC. Amino acids: CSVPHRDNYGYTF. The chain combines TRBV29-1 with TRBJ1-2, with a weak D call TRBD1 (6 bases). V was shortened by 6 bases and J by 1 base, with 12 bases between the two germline ends. This CDR3 comprises 13 residues. Per germline, CDR1 SQVTM and CDR2 ANQGSEA.

The CDR3 DNA follows: TGTGCCAGTAGTTCGGCGGTTAACACTGAAGCTTTCTTT. Translating gives CASSSAVNTEAFF. The chain is built from TRBV19 and TRBJ1-1; D remains ambiguous. Trimming removed 5 bases at V and 2 bases at J, with 9 bases between. CDR1 is LNHDA, CDR2 SQIVND, per germline (reference sequence). CDR3 length: 13 residues. The full variable domain, rest sourced from reference TRBV19 and TRBJ1-1, is DGGITQSPKYLFRKEGQNVTLSCEQNLNHDAMYWYRQDPGQGLRLIYYSQIVNDFQKGDIAEGYSVSREKKESFPLTVTSAQKNPTAFYLCASSSAVNTEAFFGQGTRLTVV.

This chain connects TRBV10-3 to TRBJ2-3; 12 nucleotides agree with TRBD1. The germline V gene encodes CDR1 ENHRY and CDR2 SYGVKD. J was trimmed by 4 bases and V by 6 bases; bases with no gene match: 17. The CDR3 sequence is 19 residues long. The CDR3 DNA is TGTGCCATCAGGCCGGGACAGGGGGCGACTTCAGACCCCCCAGATACGCAGTATTTT. Encoded protein: CAIRPGQGATSDPPDTQYF.

This chain connects TRBV27 to TRBJ1-2; D unclear. The CDR3 loop spans 15 amino acids. The germline CDR1 and CDR2 sequences are MNHEY and SMNVEV (reference sequence). V gave up 3 bases and J gave up 3 bases, with 14 bases separating them. Written as DNA, the CDR3 is TGTGCCAGCAGTTTTGTCCCCTTGCGCGACTATGGCTACACCTTC. Its translation is CASSFVPLRDYGYTF.

The rearrangement uses TRBV19 and TRBJ2-1; a possible D gene is TRBD2 (6 bases). CDR1 is LNHDA and CDR2 is SQIVND in the germline V gene (reference sequence). The CDR3 spans 15 residues. Between the trimmed V and J ends, which lost 5 bases and 7 bases, there was a span of 18 bases. The CDR3 sequence is CASSPTMSGRNEQFF. The CDR3 region has the DNA TGTGCCAGTAGTCCCACCATGTCAGGGAGGAATGAGCAGTTCTTC.

CDR3: CASSQDLPNTIYF. As DNA, the CDR3 is TGCGCCAGCAGCCAAGATCTTCCAAACACCATATATTTT. The rearrangement joins TRBV4-3 to TRBJ1-3; D is undetermined. CDR1 and CDR2 (germline): LGHNA, YSLEER. The CDR3 length is 13 residues. The V and J ends lost 0 bases and 6 bases respectively, with 6 bases between them.

The chain joins TRBV5-5 to TRBJ2-7; maybe TRBD2 (5 bases). Germline assignment: CDR1 SGHKS and CDR2 YYEKEE (reference sequence). V was shortened by 0 bases and J by 2 bases, with 12 bases between the two germline ends. The length of the CDR3 is 15 residues. CDR3 in amino acids: CASSLGPDGAYEQYF. The CDR3 region has the DNA TGTGCCAGCAGCTTGGGTCCGGACGGGGCCTACGAGCAGTACTTC.

The V gene is TRBV4-3, the J gene TRBJ2-7; TRBD2 might be the D (7 bases). CDR3 size: 16 residues. The ends were cut back, 1 base at V and 6 bases at J, with 19 bases in the middle. Germline loops: CDR1 LGHNA, CDR2 YSLEER. The CDR3 sequence: CASSQGGGAPITEQYF. The CDR3 DNA reads as TGCGCCAGCAGCCAAGGTGGGGGGGCTCCTATAACCGAGCAGTACTTC.

This clone was seen more than once but under ten times. The CDR3 sequence: CASSQDIGQGNTEAFF. For the CDR3, the DNA is TGCGCCAGCAGCCAAGATATTGGACAGGGGAACACTGAAGCTTTCTTT. J is TRBJ1-1 and V is TRBV4-3, with 8 bases identical to TRBD1. Germline CDR1 reads LGHNA; CDR2 reads YSLEER. This CDR3 has 16 amino acids. The V segment lost 0 bases and the J segment 1 base; nucleotides outside the gene matches: 4.

This clone was observed a few times. The chain is built from TRBV28 and TRBJ2-4; D perhaps matches TRBD2 (6 bases). CDR3 length: 15 amino acids. Germline-derived CDR1 and CDR2 are MDHEN and SYDVKM. Trimming left V 7 bases short and J 0 bases short, with 13 bases between. In DNA, the CDR3 is TGTGCCAGCACCGGAGGGGAGGTAGCCAAAAACATTCAGTACTTC. Its translation: CASTGGEVAKNIQYF.

The J gene is TRBJ2-2, the V gene TRBV28; 7 bases line up with TRBD2. Germline values: CDR1 MDHEN, CDR2 SYDVKM. The junction had 6 bases not matched to a gene; V was cut back by 7 bases and J by 7 bases. This CDR3 contains 13 residues. The CDR3 sequence: CASNPWGGGELFF. The CDR3 coding sequence is TGTGCCAGCAACCCCTGGGGGGGCGGGGAGCTGTTTTTT.

The chain joins TRBV7-9 to TRBJ1-4; D may be TRBD1 (6 bases). CDR3 size: 14 residues. Germline loops: CDR1 SEHNR, CDR2 FQNEAQ (reference sequence). V was clipped by 9 bases and J by 0 bases, with 11 bases between them. DNA of the CDR3: TGTGCCAGTCAAGGGGGAGCAACTAATGAAAAACTGTTTTTT. Amino acid sequence: CASQGGATNEKLFF. The full variable domain, completed using reference TRBV7-9 and TRBJ1-4, is DTGVSQNPRHKITKRGQNVTFRCDPISEHNRLYWYRQTLGQGPEFLTYFQNEAQLEKSRLLSDRFSAERPKGSFSTLEIQRTEQGDSAMYLCASQGGATNEKLFFGSGTQLSVL.

The V call is TRBV7-2, the J call TRBJ1-2; possibly TRBD1 for D (6 bases). This CDR3 region has 13 residues. Germline values: CDR1 SGHTA, CDR2 FQGNSA. Trimming removed 5 bases at V and 2 bases at J, with 9 bases between. CDR3 sequence reads: CASSADRNYGYTF. The CDR3 nucleotides are TGTGCCAGCAGCGCTGACAGGAACTATGGCTACACCTTC.

This clone was seen a handful of times. In nucleotides, the CDR3 is TGTGCCATCAGGGACAGAACCGGGGAGCTGTTTTTT. It encodes CAIRDRTGELFF. The chain couples TRBV10-3 to TRBJ2-2, with D perhaps matching TRBD1 (6 bases). Trimming removed 6 bases at V and 5 bases at J, with 7 bases between. In germline, CDR1 is ENHRY, CDR2 SYGVKD. This CDR3 region has 12 residues.

The rearrangement joins TRBV29-1 to TRBJ1-1; no definite D call. Germline loops: CDR1 SQVTM, CDR2 ANQGSEA. The CDR3 runs to 12 residues. In DNA form, the CDR3 reads TGCAGTGGTTACAGCTTGAACACTGAAGCTTTCTTT. It specifies CSGYSLNTEAFF.

The V call is TRBV15, the J call TRBJ1-4; 8 bases align to TRBD1. The CDR3 sequence is 16 residues long. V lost 8 bases, J lost 3 bases, and 11 bases stayed unmatched. Germline V gene lookup returns CDR1 LNHNV and CDR2 YYDKDF (reference sequence). CDR3 sequence reads: CATSRGQGEANEKLFF. The CDR3 coding sequence is TGTGCCACCTCTCGCGGACAGGGCGAGGCTAATGAAAAACTGTTTTTT.

The CDR3 DNA reads TGTGCCAGCAGCTTAGGGGGGATAGGAGAGCAGTACTTC. Encoded protein: CASSLGGIGEQYF. The chain couples TRBV7-3 to TRBJ2-7; a weak D match, TRBD2 (6 bases). V was trimmed by 2 bases and J by 7 bases, leaving 12 bases between them. Germline CDR1 SGHTA, CDR2 FQGTGA. The CDR3 consists of 13 residues.

V and J are TRBV24-1 and TRBJ2-1; D not certain. CDR1 and CDR2 from the germline V gene are KGHDR and SFDVKD. The CDR3 length is 11 residues. Trimming pared 10 bases from V and 8 bases from J, leaving 11 bases between. CDR3 protein: CATSRVDEQFF. Here the CDR3 DNA reads TGTGCCACTAGCCGGGTTGATGAGCAGTTCTTC.

This clone was seen just once. The rearrangement links TRBV29-1 to TRBJ2-5, with a tentative D call TRBD2 (7 bases). CDR3 length equals 16 residues. The V end was cut by 0 bases, the J end by 2 bases, with 16 bases between. CDR1 SQVTM and CDR2 ANQGSEA come from the germline V gene. CDR3 amino acids: CSVEDGRGFWQETQYF. CDR3 DNA sequence: TGCAGCGTTGAAGATGGGAGGGGGTTTTGGCAAGAGACCCAGTACTTC.